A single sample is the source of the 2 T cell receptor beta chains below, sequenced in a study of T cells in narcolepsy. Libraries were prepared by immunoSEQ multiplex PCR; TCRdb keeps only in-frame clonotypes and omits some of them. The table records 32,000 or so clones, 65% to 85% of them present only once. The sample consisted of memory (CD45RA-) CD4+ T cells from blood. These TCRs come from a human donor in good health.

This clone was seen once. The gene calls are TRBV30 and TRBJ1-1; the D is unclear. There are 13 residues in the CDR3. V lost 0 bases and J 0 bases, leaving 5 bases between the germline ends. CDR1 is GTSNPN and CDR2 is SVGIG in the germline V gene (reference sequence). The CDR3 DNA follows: TGTGCCTGGAGTGTACTTGTGAACACTGAAGCTTTCTTT. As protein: CAWSVLVNTEAFF.

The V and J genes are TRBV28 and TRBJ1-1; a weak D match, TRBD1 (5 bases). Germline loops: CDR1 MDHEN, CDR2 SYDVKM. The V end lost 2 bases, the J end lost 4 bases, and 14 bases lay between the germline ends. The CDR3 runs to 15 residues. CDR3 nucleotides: TGTGCCAGCAGTTTACCCGTCGGGGCGGGCACTGAAGCTTTCTTT. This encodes CASSLPVGAGTEAFF.